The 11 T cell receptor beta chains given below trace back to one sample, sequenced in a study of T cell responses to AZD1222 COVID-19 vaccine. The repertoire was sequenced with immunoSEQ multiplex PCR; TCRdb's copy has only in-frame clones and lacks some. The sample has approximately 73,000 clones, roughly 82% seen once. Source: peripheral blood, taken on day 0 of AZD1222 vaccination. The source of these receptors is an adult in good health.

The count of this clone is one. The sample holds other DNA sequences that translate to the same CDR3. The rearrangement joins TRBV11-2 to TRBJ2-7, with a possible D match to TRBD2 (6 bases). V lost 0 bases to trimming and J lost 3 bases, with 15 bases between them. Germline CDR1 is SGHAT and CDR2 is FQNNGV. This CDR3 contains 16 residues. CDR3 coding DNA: TGTGCCAGCAGCTTAGATCGAGGAGGGGCGGGCTACGAGCAGTACTTC. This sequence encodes CASSLDRGGAGYEQYF.

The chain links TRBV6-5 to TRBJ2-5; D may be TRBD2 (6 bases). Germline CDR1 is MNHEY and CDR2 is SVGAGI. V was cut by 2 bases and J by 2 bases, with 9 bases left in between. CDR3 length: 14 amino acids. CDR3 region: CASSYGTAQETQYF. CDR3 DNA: TGTGCCAGCAGTTACGGGACTGCGCAAGAGACCCAGTACTTC.

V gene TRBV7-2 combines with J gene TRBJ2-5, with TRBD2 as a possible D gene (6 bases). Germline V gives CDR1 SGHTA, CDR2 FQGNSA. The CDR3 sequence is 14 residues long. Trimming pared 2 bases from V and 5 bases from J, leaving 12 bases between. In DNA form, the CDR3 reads TGTGCCAGCAGCTTACAGGTAGCGGACGAGACCCAGTACTTC. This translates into CASSLQVADETQYF.

The CDR3: CASSRDAGFGGYTF. The CDR3 coding sequence is TGTGCCAGCAGCCGAGACGCGGGATTCGGTGGCTACACCTTC. The rearrangement joins TRBV7-9 to TRBJ1-2; no definite D call. V was shortened by 5 bases and J by 7 bases, with 17 bases between the two germline ends. The germline CDR1 and CDR2 sequences are SEHNR and FQNEAQ (reference sequence). CDR3 size: 14 residues. Using reference TRBV7-9 and TRBJ1-2 for the parts outside the CDR3, the full variable domain is DTGVSQNPRHKITKRGQNVTFRCDPISEHNRLYWYRQTLGQGPEFLTYFQNEAQLEKSRLLSDRFSAERPKGSFSTLEIQRTEQGDSAMYLCASSRDAGFGGYTFGSGTRLTVV.

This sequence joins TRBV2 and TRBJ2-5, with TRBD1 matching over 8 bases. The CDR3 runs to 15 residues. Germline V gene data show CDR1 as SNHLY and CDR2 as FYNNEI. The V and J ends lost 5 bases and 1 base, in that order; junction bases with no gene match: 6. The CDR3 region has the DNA TGTGCCAGCAGTATGGACAGGGCCGTCCAAGAGACCCAGTACTTC. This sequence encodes CASSMDRAVQETQYF.

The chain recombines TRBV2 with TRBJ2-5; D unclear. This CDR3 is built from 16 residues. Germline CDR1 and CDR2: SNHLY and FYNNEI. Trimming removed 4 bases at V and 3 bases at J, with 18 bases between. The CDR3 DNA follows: TGTGCCAGCAGTGCCGCGTTGTATGGGATAGAAGAGACCCAGTACTTC. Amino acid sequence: CASSAALYGIEETQYF.

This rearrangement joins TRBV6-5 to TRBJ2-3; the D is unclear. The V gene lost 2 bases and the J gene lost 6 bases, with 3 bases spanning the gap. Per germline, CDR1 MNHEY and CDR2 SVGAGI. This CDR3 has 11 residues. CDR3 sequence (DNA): TGTGCCAGCAGTTACCTGGATACGCAGTATTTT. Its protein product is CASSYLDTQYF.

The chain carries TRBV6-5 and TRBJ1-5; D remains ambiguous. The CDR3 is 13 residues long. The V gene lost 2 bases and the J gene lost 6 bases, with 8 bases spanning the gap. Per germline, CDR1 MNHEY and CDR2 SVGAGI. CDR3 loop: CASSYEPTQPQHF. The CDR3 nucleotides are TGTGCCAGCAGTTACGAGCCAACTCAGCCCCAGCATTTT.

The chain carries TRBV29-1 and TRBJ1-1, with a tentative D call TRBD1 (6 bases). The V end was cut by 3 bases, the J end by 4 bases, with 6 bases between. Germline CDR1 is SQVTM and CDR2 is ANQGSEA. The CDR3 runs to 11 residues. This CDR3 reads CSVDRGTEAFF. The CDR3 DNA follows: TGCAGCGTTGACAGGGGCACTGAAGCTTTCTTT. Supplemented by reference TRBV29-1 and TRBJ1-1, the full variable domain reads SAVISQKPSRDICQRGTSLTIQCQVDSQVTMMFWYRQQPGQSLTLIATANQGSEATYESGFVIDKFPISRPNLTFSTLTVSNMSPEDSSIYLCSVDRGTEAFFGQGTRLTVV.

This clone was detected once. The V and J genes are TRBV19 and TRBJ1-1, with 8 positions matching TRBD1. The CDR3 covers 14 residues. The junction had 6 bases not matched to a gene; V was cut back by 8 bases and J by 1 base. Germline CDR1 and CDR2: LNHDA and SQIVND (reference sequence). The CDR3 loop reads CASQDRASNTEAFF. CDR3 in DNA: TGTGCCAGTCAGGACAGGGCCTCGAACACTGAAGCTTTCTTT.

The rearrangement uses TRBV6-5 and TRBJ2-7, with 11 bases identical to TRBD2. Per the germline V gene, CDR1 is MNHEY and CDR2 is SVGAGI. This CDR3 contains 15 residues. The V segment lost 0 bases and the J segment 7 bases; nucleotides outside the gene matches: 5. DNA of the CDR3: TGTGCCAGCAGTTACTCGGTTTCTAGCGGGGGGGAGCAGTACTTC. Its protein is CASSYSVSSGGEQYF.